The 18 T cell receptor beta chains below all came from one sample that was sequenced in a study of cytomegalovirus exposure and HLA in healthy donors. The PCR employed 60 Vbeta primers together with 13 Jbeta primers. Assay: immunoSEQ multiplex PCR; the TCRdb copy retains only in-frame clones and omits some. Of 180,000 or so clones detected, 78% appear once; the ten largest clones hold 2.5% to 3%. What was sequenced was PBMCs. The receptor source for this set is a female donor in good health and CMV-seronegative.

The rearrangement joins TRBV11-3 to TRBJ2-7, with 9 positions matching TRBD1. CDR1 and CDR2 (germline): SGHNT, YENEEA. This CDR3 has 15 residues. With V trimmed by 5 bases and J by 1 base, 6 bases remained unmatched. The CDR3 protein is CASSPDRGFSYEQYF. In nucleotides, the CDR3 is TGTGCCAGCAGCCCGGACAGGGGTTTTTCCTACGAGCAGTACTTC.

This chain connects TRBV6-1 to TRBJ1-4, with a tentative D call TRBD1 (6 bases). The germline gives CDR1 MNHNS, CDR2 SASEGT. V lost 6 bases and J lost 5, with 13 bases in between. The CDR3 loop spans 14 amino acids. The CDR3 here is CASSLDRLNEKLFF. CDR3 bases: TGTGCCAGCAGCTTAGACAGGTTAAATGAAAAACTGTTTTTT.

The V gene is TRBV7-2, the J gene TRBJ2-7; TRBD2 might be the D (6 bases). The CDR3 length is 14 residues. The germline gives CDR1 SGHTA, CDR2 FQGNSA. Deletions cut 1 base from V and 6 bases from J, with 13 bases between. CDR3 sequence: CASSLGKGLGEQYF. The CDR3 DNA follows: TGTGCCAGCAGCTTAGGCAAGGGACTTGGCGAGCAGTACTTC.

This clone was counted once. This chain uses TRBV7-6 with TRBJ2-6, with TRBD2 as a possible D gene (6 bases). The V end lost 1 base, the J end lost 2 bases, and 18 bases lay between the germline ends. The CDR3 totals 19 residues. Germline V CDR1 and CDR2: SGHVS, FNYEAQ. CDR3 amino acids: CASSLDFGGARPGANVLTF. The CDR3 DNA reads as TGTGCCAGCAGCTTAGATTTCGGAGGGGCCCGGCCTGGGGCCAACGTCCTGACTTTC.

This clone was counted a single time. The chain recombines TRBV2 with TRBJ2-7, with 9 bases that match TRBD2. CDR1 and CDR2 from the germline V gene are SNHLY and FYNNEI. With 6 bases clipped from V and 5 bases from J, the junction kept 5 bases outside the gene matches. CDR3 length equals 13 residues. The CDR3, as DNA: TGTGCCAGCAGCTCTAGCGGGACCAACGAGCAGTACTTC. Its translation is CASSSSGTNEQYF.

The table lists this clone with a few counts. The gene calls are TRBV5-4 and TRBJ2-3, with TRBD1 as a possible D gene (5 bases). Germline lookup yields CDR1 SGHNT and CDR2 YYREEE (reference sequence). V was shortened by 4 bases and J by 0 bases, with 9 bases between the two germline ends. The CDR3 has 14 amino acids. Here the CDR3 DNA reads TGTGCCAGCAGCCCCGACAGAAGCACAGATACGCAGTATTTT. Translating it yields CASSPDRSTDTQYF.

The chain links TRBV5-5 to TRBJ1-2; 8 nucleotides line up with TRBD1. Germline CDR1 is SGHKS and CDR2 is YYEKEE (reference sequence). The CDR3 runs 14 residues. The V and J ends lost 0 bases and 7 bases, in that order; junction bases with no gene match: 5. This CDR3 is CASSLVQGARGYTF. The CDR3 region has the DNA TGTGCCAGCAGCTTGGTGCAGGGGGCACGTGGCTACACCTTC.

The chain uses TRBV4-1 and TRBJ1-5; D remains unclear. Trimming took off 4 bases at V and 2 bases at J, with 12 bases between the two ends. CDR3 length equals 15 residues. In germline, CDR1 is MGHRA, CDR2 YSYEKL. The CDR3 coding sequence is TGCGCCAGCAGCCGTGAATTGGAGGGCAATCAGCCCCAGCATTTT. The encoded protein is CASSRELEGNQPQHF.

The genes are TRBV9 and TRBJ1-1, with 7 bases that match TRBD1. Germline V gives CDR1 SGDLS, CDR2 YYNGEE. V shed 0 bases and J 5 bases; nucleotides not matched to a gene: 4. CDR3 length: 14 residues. The DNA of the CDR3 is TGTGCCAGCAGCGTAGGAGGGGGCGCAACTGAAGCTTTCTTT. This codes for CASSVGGGATEAFF.

This chain connects TRBV5-1 to TRBJ2-1; possibly TRBD2 for D (6 bases). Between the trimmed V and J ends, which lost 5 bases and 7 bases, there was a span of 22 bases. Germline V gene lookup returns CDR1 SGHRS and CDR2 YFSETQ. There are 16 residues in the CDR3. Written as DNA, the CDR3 is TGCGCCAGCAGTTCCGGGAGCGGGCCAAGGGGTAATGAGCAGTTCTTC. Translated, it gives CASSSGSGPRGNEQFF.

The chain carries TRBV4-1 and TRBJ2-3; possible D gene TRBD2, 6 bases. The V gene's germline CDR1 is MGHRA and CDR2 YSYEKL. This CDR3 is built from 17 residues. V lost 1 base and J lost 2, with 16 bases in between. CDR3 sequence (DNA): TGCGCCAGCAGCCAAGGGGGGGACTTCAAAGTCACAGATACGCAGTATTTT. Translating gives CASSQGGDFKVTDTQYF.

The J gene is TRBJ2-3, the V gene TRBV7-3, with TRBD1 matching over 8 bases. The CDR3 covers 16 residues. Germline CDR1 and CDR2: SGHTA and FQGTGA. J was trimmed by 2 bases and V by 2 bases; bases with no gene match: 6. CDR3 bases: TGTGCCAGCAGCTTAGAAGGACAGGGTTACACAGATACGCAGTATTTT. Protein sequence: CASSLEGQGYTDTQYF.

This clone has a handful of counts. The chain has TRBV2 and TRBJ2-5; 10 bases fit TRBD2. Germline loops: CDR1 SNHLY, CDR2 FYNNEI. The CDR3 is 14 residues long. V shed 4 bases and J 4 bases; nucleotides not matched to a gene: 3. The CDR3 coding sequence is TGTGCCAGCAGTGGAAGGACTAGCGGAGAGACCCAGTACTTC. Translating gives CASSGRTSGETQYF.

The CDR3 here is CASSGRDWAEAFF. The DNA of the CDR3 is TGTGCCAGCAGTGGCAGGGATTGGGCTGAAGCTTTCTTT. This chain links TRBV28 with TRBJ1-1, with D perhaps TRBD1 (5 bases). Trimming removed 5 bases at V and 6 bases at J, with 13 bases between. CDR1 and CDR2 from the germline V gene are MDHEN and SYDVKM. The CDR3 extends over 13 amino acids.

The rearrangement joins TRBV5-6 to TRBJ2-7; TRBD2 matches 9 bases. From germline, CDR1 is SGHDT and CDR2 YYEEEE. The length of the CDR3 is 15 residues. Trimming cost V 1 base and J 2 bases; bases outside gene matches: 4. The CDR3 loop is CASSLRLAGPYEQYF. The CDR3 nucleotides read TGTGCCAGCAGCTTGCGGCTAGCGGGACCCTACGAGCAGTACTTC. The variable domain in full, completed from reference TRBV5-6 and TRBJ2-7, reads DAGVTQSPTHLIKTRGQQVTLRCSPKSGHDTVSWYQQALGQGPQFIFQYYEEEERQRGNFPDRFSGHQFPNYSSELNVNALLLGDSALYLCASSLRLAGPYEQYFGPGTRLTVT.

The chain links TRBV4-1 to TRBJ2-7; D is perhaps TRBD2 (6 bases). Trimming removed 1 base at V and 4 bases at J, with 26 bases between. The CDR3 runs 19 residues. Looked up from germline, CDR1 is MGHRA and CDR2 is YSYEKL. The CDR3 reads CASSQVESSGLSVPYEQYF. CDR3 sequence (DNA): TGCGCCAGCAGCCAAGTTGAGTCGAGCGGGCTCTCCGTTCCTTACGAGCAGTACTTC.

The chain recombines TRBV19 with TRBJ2-1; possible D gene TRBD2, 6 bases. Germline V gene data show CDR1 as LNHDA and CDR2 as SQIVND (reference sequence). Trimming cost V 1 base and J 8 bases, with 9 bases left between them. This CDR3 spans 13 amino acids. CDR3 region: CASSIGLGYEQFF. CDR3 sequence (DNA): TGTGCCAGTAGTATAGGACTAGGCTATGAGCAGTTCTTC.

V and J are TRBV6-6 and TRBJ1-5; the D gene is possibly TRBD1 (5 bases). CDR3 size: 14 residues. The germline V gene encodes CDR1 MNHNY and CDR2 SVGAGI (reference sequence). V shed 8 bases and J shed 1 base, with 12 bases lying between them. The CDR3 sequence is CASGSGLSNQPQHF. The CDR3 nucleotides read TGTGCCAGCGGATCGGGACTCAGCAATCAGCCCCAGCATTTT.